The sequence of this TCR beta chain was determined in a study of blood T cell repertoires in COVID-19. Whole-study context: Italy, Spain and the United States were the sources of the convalescent and acute COVID-19 samples. T cells, B-cell-depleted T cells, or PBMCs supplied cDNA or gDNA.

This clone was counted between two and nine times. V shed 5 bases and J shed 6 bases, with 17 bases lying between them. This CDR3 has 15 residues. The germline gives CDR1 LGHDT, CDR2 YNNKEL (reference sequence). Authors' processing steps: The assay estimated nucleated cells by amplifying reference gene primers. Sequencing was performed with immunoSEQ multiplex PCR; in TCRdb, only in-frame clones are kept and a portion is missing. The V and J calls and clone size were taken over from that table, and D and trimming were inferred from the DNA. This repertoire shows around 270,000 clones, approximately 90% found once; its top ten account for about 0.8%.

Sequencing was done on a sample of peripheral blood. The TCR comes from a man younger than 45 with acute or convalescent COVID-19. This chain links TRBV3-1 (or the pseudogene TRBV3-2) with TRBJ2-1; D may be TRBD2 (7 bases). CDR3 bases: TGTGCCAGCAGCTCCCCGGGGGGCTGGCGCAATGAGCAGTTCTTC. Amino acids: CASSSPGGWRNEQFF.